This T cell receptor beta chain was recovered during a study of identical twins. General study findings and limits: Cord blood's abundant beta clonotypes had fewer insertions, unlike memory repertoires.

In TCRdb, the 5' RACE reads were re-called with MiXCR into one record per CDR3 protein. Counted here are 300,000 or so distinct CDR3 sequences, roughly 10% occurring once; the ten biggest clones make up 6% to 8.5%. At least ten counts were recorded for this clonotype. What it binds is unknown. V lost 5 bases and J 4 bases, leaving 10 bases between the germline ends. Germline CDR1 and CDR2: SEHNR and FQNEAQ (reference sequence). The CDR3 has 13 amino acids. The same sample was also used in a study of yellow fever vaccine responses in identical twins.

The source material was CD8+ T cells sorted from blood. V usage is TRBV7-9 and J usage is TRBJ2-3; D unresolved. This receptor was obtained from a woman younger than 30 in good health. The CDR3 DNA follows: TGTGCCAGCAGCCCCCCCGATTCAGATACGCAGTATTTT. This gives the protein CASSPPDSDTQYF.